Sequencing of this T cell receptor (beta chain) was carried out in a study of T cell responses to AZD1222 COVID-19 vaccine (dated by TCRdb to the early 2020s). As for the study more broadly: AZD1222 recipients given second doses at about 4 weeks or at about 12 weeks were pooled, since spike-specific TCR depth and breadth were not found to differ between the two schedules. Trial participants were enrolled into age subgroups of 18-55, 56-69 and 70-plus years, which contained 148, 28 and 57 TCR-sequenced participants, respectively. TCR sequencing was performed for roughly 250 trial participants, of whom 200 to 210 were given two doses of AZD1222 and around 26 were given two doses of MenACWY control vaccine. Findings and caveats that apply to the study as a whole: The 56-69-year group was small, and its depth increase did not reach significance, likely because of low power. Conclusions about previously exposed vaccinees are limited, since just six or seven AZD1222 recipients were seropositive for SARS-CoV-2 at baseline. The vaccine-associated CD4 TCRs covered the entire spike protein, and the dominant responses fell in regions 160-218 and 743-854. Reportedly, almost half of the unique spike-specific TCRs recognized epitopes lying outside the regions that are mutated in the B.1.351 and B.1.1.7 variants. Participants were mostly white British and included more females than males, and it was suggested by the authors that clonal diversity may have been underestimated. Because no samples from the day 14 peak response were available, repertoires could be characterized only after the peak T cell response. Spike-specific TCR breadth and depth rose significantly after two AZD1222 doses compared with day 0 and with MenACWY recipients.

As encoded in the germline V gene (reference sequence), CDR1 is GTSNPN while CDR2 is SVGIG. Here V drops 3 bases and J drops 2 bases, and the junction holds 7 bases not matched to any gene. Reading from cysteine to phenylalanine, the CDR3 counts 15 amino acids. CDR3 DNA is the only sequence kept; it has 45 bases, read in frame from the first base. Notes on this clone: Its cognate antigen has yet to be identified. No much larger clone is present one base from it, and per-base qualities are unavailable.

The CDR3 regions of human TCRbeta chains were subjected to immunosequencing. In the authors' own workflow: TCRs in the repertoires were matched against a reference library of SARS-CoV-2-specific TCRs that had been generated with the MIRA antigen-specificity platform. Breadth was defined as the fraction of unique TCRs that were SARS-CoV-2-associated, and depth was defined as the fraction of total T cells that were SARS-CoV-2-associated. Each spike-specific TCR was assigned to its reactive spike region and to a CD4 or CD8 class using the MIRA data. Log10-transformed breadth and depth values were compared by one-way ANOVA with Sidak's multiple comparisons tests. TCRdb provides this immuneACCESS table in a form limited to in-frame rearrangements. Some clones are lacking; in checked studies, under half of them reflect an unresolved V gene, and why the rest are absent is not known. That table gives V, J and clone size, and the DNA gave D and trimming. This sample holds around 110,000 clones; 88% were observed only once. The ten largest clonotypes hold about 10% of the sample.

Interpreted using the paper, the time point label stands for: baseline before first vaccination. Samples from vaccinated people were obtained from the UK trials COV001 and COV002, which included a single-blind randomized controlled phase 2/3 trial of AZD1222 (ChAdOx1 nCoV-19) in healthy adults. For TCRbeta chain sequencing, PBMC samples from trial participants were taken at day 0 and at day 28 after the second dose. The sequence links TRBV30 to TRBJ1-3; TRBD1 agrees with 7 junctional bases. Source: peripheral blood, taken on day 0 of AZD1222 vaccination. The sequence came from an adult in good health. The CDR3 protein is CAWRGDRVAGNTIYF. The nucleotide sequence is TGTGCCTGGAGGGGAGACAGGGTAGCTGGAAACACCATATATTTT.